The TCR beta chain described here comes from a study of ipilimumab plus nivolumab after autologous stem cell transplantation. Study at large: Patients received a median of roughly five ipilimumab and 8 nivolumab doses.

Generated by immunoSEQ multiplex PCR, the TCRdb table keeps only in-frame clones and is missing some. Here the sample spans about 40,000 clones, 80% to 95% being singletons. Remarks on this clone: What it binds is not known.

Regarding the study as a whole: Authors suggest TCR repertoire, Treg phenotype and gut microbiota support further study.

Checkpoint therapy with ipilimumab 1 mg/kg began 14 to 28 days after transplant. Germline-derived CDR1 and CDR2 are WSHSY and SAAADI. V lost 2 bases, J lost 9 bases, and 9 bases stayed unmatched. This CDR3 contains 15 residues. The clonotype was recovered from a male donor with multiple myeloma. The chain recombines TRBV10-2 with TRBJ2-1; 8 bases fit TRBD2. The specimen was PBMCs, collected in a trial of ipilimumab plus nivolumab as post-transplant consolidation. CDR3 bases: TGCGCCAGCAGTGAGCCGGGACTAGGTACAGCTGAGCAGTTCTTC. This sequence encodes CASSEPGLGTAEQFF.